Listed below are T cell receptor beta chains from one sample, sequenced in a study of T-cell memory formation after mild COVID-19. MiXCR was run by TCRdb on the 5' RACE reads, yielding one entry per CDR3 protein. The table shows under 300,000 distinct CDR3 sequences, with more than 8% occurring only once. Sequencing was performed on PBMCs or a T cell subset sorted from them (not recorded which). The origin of the receptors is a man aged 18 to 29 who had mild COVID-19 (a few samples of this study predate the infection). Cell type and time point are not known. The CDR3 runs from the conserved cysteine through the conserved F or W. The D gene is left open where the match is weak. Not all rows give a size; the values are once, few, many and, for expanded clones, a class.

J gene	D gene	clone size	V gene	CDR3 DNA	CDR3 protein
TRBJ2-6	.	.	TRBV11-2	TGTGCCAGCAGCCGCCTGGACGGTCGGGGGCTCCGGGTCCTGACTTTC	CASSRLDGRGLRVLTF
TRBJ1-1	.	.	TRBV9	TGTGCCAGCAGCGTAGCCTCACAGATACAGAACACTGAAGCTTTCTTT	CASSVASQIQNTEAFF
TRBJ1-4	.	many	TRBV7-2	TGTGCCAGCAGCCCACAGCCGGCTAATGAAAAACTGTTTTTT	CASSPQPANEKLFF
TRBJ1-1	.	.	TRBV6-2/TRBV6-3	TGTGCCAGCAGTCATCTCTGGAACACTGAAGCTTTCTTT	CASSHLWNTEAFF
TRBJ2-5	.	few	TRBV9	TGTGCCAGCAGCGTAGGCCCGGGGCCCCAAGAGACCCAGTACTTC	CASSVGPGPQETQYF
TRBJ1-2	.	few	TRBV4-1	TGCGCCAGCAGAACCATGCAGGGCGTATATGGCTACACCTTC	CASRTMQGVYGYTF
TRBJ2-5	TRBD1	.	TRBV18	TGTGCCAGCTCACCATTAACGACAGGGGGCACGGGGACCCAGTACTTC	CASSPLTTGGTGTQYF
TRBJ2-6	.	.	TRBV4-1	TGCGCCAGCAAGGGGAGTCCTGGGGCCAACGTCCTGACTTTC	CASKGSPGANVLTF
TRBJ1-5	.	few	TRBV4-2	TGTGCCAGCAGCCAAGTTAGACAGGGCAATCAGCCCCAGCATTTT	CASSQVRQGNQPQHF
TRBJ2-3	TRBD2	.	TRBV4-1	TGCGCCAGCAGCCAAGGACTAGCGGGGGTTGCCACAGATACGCAGTATTTT	CASSQGLAGVATDTQYF
TRBJ2-1	.	.	TRBV9	TGTGCCAGCGGAGAGGGGGGGGATTACAATGAGCAGTTCTTC	CASGEGGDYNEQFF
TRBJ2-7	TRBD1	.	TRBV4-2	TGTGCCAGCAGCCAGTCGGACAGGGGGCCCTCCTACGAGCAGTACTTC	CASSQSDRGPSYEQYF
TRBJ2-3	TRBD2	few	TRBV7-2	TGTGCCAGCAGCTTTGGGGGACTAGCGGGGACGAGCACAGATACGCAGTATTTT	CASSFGGLAGTSTDTQYF
TRBJ2-7	.	few	TRBV3-1	TGTGCCAGCAGCCAAACCACCATCCAGCAGGAGTACTTC	CASSQTTIQQEYF
TRBJ2-7	TRBD2	few	TRBV10-3	TGTGCCATCGTCGCGGGGGGGATGGGCTCCTACGAGCAGTACTTC	CAIVAGGMGSYEQYF
TRBJ2-3	TRBD1	few	TRBV6-5	TGTGCCAGCAGCGCGGGACAGGGAAATACGCAGTATTTT	CASSAGQGNTQYF